These T cell receptor beta chains were read from a single sample in a study of shared clonotypes between healthy human individuals. Sequencing used immunoSEQ multiplex PCR; TCRdb keeps in-frame clones, though not all of them. This sample yields roughly 770,000 clones, of which approximately 96% are seen a single time; 0.2% to 0.25% belongs to the top ten. The specimen was naive CD8+ T cells sorted from blood. These receptors were taken from a man in his thirties or forties in good health. Both conserved end residues are part of each CDR3. The D gene is left open where the match is weak. Expanded clones are given a class, and other clones once, few, many or no size at all.

clone_size j_call d_call v_call cdr3_aa cdr3_nt
NA TRBJ2-2 TRBD2 TRBV7-7 CASSLSSGFSDTGELFF TGTGCCAGCAGCTTATCTAGCGGGTTTTCGGACACCGGGGAGCTGTTTTTT
NA TRBJ2-2 NA TRBV4-1 CASSQPGGAGVIPGELFF TGCGCCAGCAGCCAACCTGGGGGGGCGGGAGTAATTCCCGGGGAGCTGTTTTTT
NA TRBJ1-2 NA TRBV7-9 CASSPTADGSNYGYTF TGTGCCAGCAGCCCTACCGCAGACGGTTCTAACTATGGCTACACCTTC
few TRBJ1-5 NA TRBV30 CAWSTGLSNQPQHF TGTGCCTGGAGTACAGGACTTAGCAATCAGCCCCAGCATTTT
NA TRBJ2-1 TRBD2 TRBV6-5 CASSYSTGAGNEQFF TGTGCCAGCAGTTACTCGACGGGAGCGGGGAATGAGCAGTTCTTC
NA TRBJ1-2 NA TRBV5-1 CASSLEAGFAGYTF TGCGCCAGCAGCTTGGAGGCGGGGTTCGCTGGCTACACCTTC
NA TRBJ2-7 TRBD1 TRBV7-2 CASSGTGSVHEQYF TGTGCCAGCAGCGGGACAGGCTCAGTCCACGAGCAGTACTTC
NA TRBJ2-1 NA TRBV6-5 CASRTGPSDEQFF TGTGCCAGCAGAACAGGGCCCTCGGATGAGCAGTTCTTC
once TRBJ2-1 NA TRBV2 CASSDLSTTRSDEQFF TGTGCCAGCAGTGATTTGTCGACCACCCGGTCGGATGAGCAGTTCTTC
NA TRBJ2-7 NA TRBV19 CASSIFRGPSYEQYF TGTGCCAGTAGTATATTTCGAGGGCCCTCCTACGAGCAGTACTTC
NA TRBJ1-1 NA TRBV7-9 CASSLDQGVVLEAFF TGTGCCAGCAGCTTAGATCAGGGTGTTGTCCTCGAAGCTTTCTTT